Listed below are T cell receptor beta chains from one sample, sequenced in a study of cytomegalovirus exposure and HLA in healthy donors. Clones were read by immunoSEQ multiplex PCR, and TCRdb kept only the in-frame ones, dropping some. The sample holds 120,000 or so clones, under 90% seen once. The sample comprised PBMCs. These receptors were taken from a woman in her thirties or forties in good health and CMV-seropositive. Both conserved end residues are part of each CDR3. A D gene is named only where the DNA matches it firmly. The size entry is marked missing in some rows and otherwise reads once, few, many or a size class.

j_call clone_size v_call d_call cdr3_aa cdr3_nt
TRBJ2-3 - TRBV2 TRBD2 CASSSGLAGITDTQYF TGTGCCAGCAGTTCCGGACTAGCGGGAATCACAGATACGCAGTATTTT
TRBJ2-7 once TRBV4-2 TRBD2 CASSQEEAGVSYEQYF TGTGCCAGCAGCCAAGAAGAGGCGGGAGTGTCCTACGAGCAGTACTTC
TRBJ2-3 - TRBV29-1 TRBD1 CSVGGQGVFTDTQYF TGCAGCGTTGGAGGGCAGGGGGTCTTCACAGATACGCAGTATTTT
TRBJ1-1 - TRBV7-8 TRBD1 CASAGTGGGTEAFF TGTGCCAGCGCCGGGACAGGGGGCGGCACTGAAGCTTTCTTT
TRBJ2-7 - TRBV28 - CASSLGLANNEQYF TGTGCCAGCAGTTTAGGGCTAGCGAATAACGAGCAGTACTTC
TRBJ1-1 once TRBV9 - CASSVQGQNTEAFF TGTGCCAGCAGCGTACAGGGCCAAAACACTGAAGCTTTCTTT
TRBJ1-2 - TRBV9 - CASSTPDQRSNYGYTF TGTGCCAGCAGCACTCCTGATCAGAGGTCCAACTATGGCTACACCTTC
TRBJ1-5 - TRBV18 - CASSLLPAEINNQPQHF TGTGCCAGCTCACTCTTGCCCGCGGAGATCAACAATCAGCCCCAGCATTTT
TRBJ1-5 - TRBV4-2 TRBD1 CASSHRDSPNQPQHF TGTGCCAGCAGCCACCGGGACAGCCCAAATCAGCCCCAGCATTTT
TRBJ2-2 - TRBV19 - CASSMPPRGTGELFF TGTGCCAGTAGTATGCCCCCTAGGGGCACCGGGGAGCTGTTTTTT
TRBJ2-1 few TRBV27 TRBD1 CASSLPRDRVGGRQFF TGTGCCAGCAGTTTACCCCGGGACAGGGTAGGCGGGAGGCAGTTCTTC
TRBJ2-5 - TRBV5-1 TRBD2 CASSTEGLKTQYF TGCGCCAGCAGCACGGAGGGACTAAAGACCCAGTACTTC
TRBJ1-1 - TRBV27 TRBD1 CASSSTGVANTEAFF TGTGCCAGCAGTTCGACAGGGGTGGCGAACACTGAAGCTTTCTTT
TRBJ2-7 - TRBV2 - CASSQTAPSSYEQYF TGTGCCAGCAGTCAGACAGCACCCAGCTCCTACGAGCAGTACTTC
TRBJ2-5 - TRBV6-1 - CASRVAERHQETQYF TGTGCCAGCAGAGTAGCGGAGCGCCACCAAGAGACCCAGTACTTC
TRBJ2-5 once TRBV5-1 - CASSLVGVLETQYF TGCGCCAGCAGCTTGGTAGGGGTTTTAGAGACCCAGTACTTC
TRBJ2-7 - TRBV27 - CASSWLAGPSEQYF TGTGCCAGCAGTTGGTTGGCGGGACCCAGTGAGCAGTACTTC
TRBJ2-7 - TRBV4-2 TRBD2 CASSPQGGLAFCEQYF TGTGCCAGCAGCCCCCAAGGTGGACTAGCGTTCTGCGAGCAGTACTTC
TRBJ1-1 - TRBV5-1 - CASSDRTAPGRTEAFF TGCGCCAGCAGCGATCGGACGGCCCCCGGGAGGACTGAAGCTTTCTTT
TRBJ2-1 - TRBV7-6 - CASSLVLERKYNEQFF TGTGCCAGCAGCTTAGTCCTCGAGCGCAAATACAATGAGCAGTTCTTC
TRBJ2-5 - TRBV5-1 TRBD2 CASSLGLAGVQETQYF TGCGCCAGCAGCTTGGGACTAGCGGGAGTCCAAGAGACCCAGTACTTC
TRBJ2-2 - TRBV6-4 TRBD2 CASSLAGGPGELFF TGTGCCAGCTCACTAGCGGGAGGACCCGGGGAGCTGTTTTTT
TRBJ1-4 - TRBV9 TRBD1 CASSVTGTGKKLFF TGTGCCAGCAGCGTTACGGGGACAGGGAAAAAACTGTTTTTT
TRBJ2-1 - TRBV4-3 TRBD2 CASSQGGSDNEQFF TGCGCCAGCAGCCAAGGCGGGAGCGACAATGAGCAGTTCTTC
TRBJ2-7 - TRBV5-8 TRBD2 CASSPLLGLMAGGTYEQYF TGTGCCAGCAGCCCCCTCCTTGGGTTGATGGCGGGAGGAACCTACGAGCAGTACTTC
TRBJ1-1 - TRBV7-6 - CASSLVVDQAMNTEAFF TGTGCCAGCAGCTTAGTCGTGGATCAGGCGATGAACACTGAAGCTTTCTTT
TRBJ2-1 - TRBV7-9 TRBD2 CASSLREGTNNEQFF TGTGCCAGCAGCTTACGGGAGGGGACTAACAATGAGCAGTTCTTC
TRBJ1-2 - TRBV5-1 TRBD1 CASSTGQGALQGYTF TGCGCCAGCAGCACCGGACAGGGGGCCCTTCAAGGCTACACCTTC
TRBJ2-5 - TRBV2 - CASSESRAETQYF TGTGCCAGCAGTGAAAGCAGGGCAGAGACCCAGTACTTC
TRBJ1-2 - TRBV28 - CASRLRTSGYTF TGTGCCAGCAGACTCCGGACAAGCGGCTACACCTTC
TRBJ1-5 - TRBV23-1 TRBD1 CASSQSNRGLDQPQHF TGCGCCAGCAGTCAATCGAACAGGGGGCTTGATCAGCCCCAGCATTTT
TRBJ2-1 - TRBV7-9 TRBD2 CASSLVSPNSGRAYNEQFF TGTGCCAGCAGCTTAGTTTCCCCGAATAGCGGGAGGGCCTACAATGAGCAGTTCTTC
TRBJ1-2 - TRBV30 - CAWRRQDIHGYTF TGTGCCTGGAGGAGACAGGATATCCATGGCTACACCTTC
TRBJ2-7 once TRBV5-6 TRBD1 CASSPGGQGRYEQYF TGTGCCAGCAGCCCTGGAGGACAGGGTAGGTACGAGCAGTACTTC
TRBJ2-7 - TRBV13 TRBD1 CASSNRDRVLYEQYF TGTGCCAGCAGCAATCGGGACAGGGTATTATACGAGCAGTACTTC
TRBJ2-2 few TRBV7-8 TRBD1 CASSLGTGAHTGELFF TGTGCCAGCAGCTTAGGGACAGGGGCCCACACCGGGGAGCTGTTTTTT
TRBJ1-5 - TRBV5-1 - CASSLSGLNQPQHF TGCGCCAGCAGCTTGTCAGGGCTTAATCAGCCCCAGCATTTT
TRBJ2-5 - TRBV27 - CASSWGRTQYF TGTGCCAGCAGTTGGGGGCGGACCCAGTACTTC
TRBJ1-2 - TRBV28 - CASLTGTFNYGYTF TGTGCCAGCCTTACCGGGACATTTAACTATGGCTACACCTTC